This T cell receptor beta chain originates from a study of CD8 T cells in Susac syndrome. Study-wide findings and caveats: The authors acknowledged that the study's TCR sequencing and HLA analysis involved relatively few individuals.

As to this clonotype: Its target is unknown.

The length of the CDR3 is 14 residues. The V gene lost 4 bases and the J gene lost 1 base, with 8 bases spanning the gap. Germline V gives CDR1 MNHEY, CDR2 SVGAGI. Both CD4+ and CD8+ T cells were negatively isolated, and TEMRA cells underwent FACS enrichment. The RNA, 0.5 to 1 ug, was put through reverse transcription using random hexamers. TCRdb analysed the immunoSEQ multiplex PCR reads with MiXCR anew, one entry per CDR3 protein. This table has 170,000 or so distinct CDR3 sequences, roughly 95% appearing once. The sequenced sample consisted of CD4+ T cells from PBMCs. This TCR was recovered from a human donor with Susac syndrome. The chain employs TRBV6-5 and TRBJ1-5; D is ambiguous. CDR3 amino acids: CASSSKQSNQPQHF. CDR3 coding DNA: TGTGCCAGCAGTTCTAAACAGAGCAATCAGCCCCAGCATTTT.